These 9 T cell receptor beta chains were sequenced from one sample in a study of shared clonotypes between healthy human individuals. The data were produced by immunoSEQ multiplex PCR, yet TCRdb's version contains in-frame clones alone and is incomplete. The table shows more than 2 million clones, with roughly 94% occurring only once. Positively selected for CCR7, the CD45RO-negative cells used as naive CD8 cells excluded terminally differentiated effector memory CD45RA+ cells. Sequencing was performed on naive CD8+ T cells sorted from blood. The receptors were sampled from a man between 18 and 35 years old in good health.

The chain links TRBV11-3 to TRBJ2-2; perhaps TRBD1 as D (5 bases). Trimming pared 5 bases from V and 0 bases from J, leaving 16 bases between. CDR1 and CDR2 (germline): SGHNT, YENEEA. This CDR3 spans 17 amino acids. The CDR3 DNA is TGTGCCAGCAGCAAACCCTCCGACAGACCGAACACCGGGGAGCTGTTTTTT. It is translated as CASSKPSDRPNTGELFF.

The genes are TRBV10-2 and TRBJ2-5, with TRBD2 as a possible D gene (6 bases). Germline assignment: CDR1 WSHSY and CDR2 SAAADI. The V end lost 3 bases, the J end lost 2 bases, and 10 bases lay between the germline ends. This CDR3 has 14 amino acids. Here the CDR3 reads CASSDGTLQETQYF. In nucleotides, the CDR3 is TGCGCCAGCAGTGACGGGACTCTTCAAGAGACCCAGTACTTC.

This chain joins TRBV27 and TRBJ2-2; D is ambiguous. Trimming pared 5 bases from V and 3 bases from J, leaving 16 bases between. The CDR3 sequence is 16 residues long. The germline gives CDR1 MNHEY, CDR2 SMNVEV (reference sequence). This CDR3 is CASSPLYVVHTGELFF. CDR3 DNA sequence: TGTGCCAGCAGTCCCCTTTATGTAGTCCACACCGGGGAGCTGTTTTTT.

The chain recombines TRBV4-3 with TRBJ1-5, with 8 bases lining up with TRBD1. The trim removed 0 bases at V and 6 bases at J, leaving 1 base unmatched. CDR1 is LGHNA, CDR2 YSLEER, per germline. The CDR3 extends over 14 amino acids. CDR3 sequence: CASSQDQGAQPQHF. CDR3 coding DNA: TGCGCCAGCAGCCAAGACCAGGGGGCTCAGCCCCAGCATTTT.

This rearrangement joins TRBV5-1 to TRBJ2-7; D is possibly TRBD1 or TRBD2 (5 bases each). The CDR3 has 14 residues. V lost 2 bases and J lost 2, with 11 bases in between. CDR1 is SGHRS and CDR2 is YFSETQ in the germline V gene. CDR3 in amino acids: CASSFPRDPYEQYF. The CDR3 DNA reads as TGCGCCAGCAGCTTTCCTAGGGACCCCTACGAGCAGTACTTC.

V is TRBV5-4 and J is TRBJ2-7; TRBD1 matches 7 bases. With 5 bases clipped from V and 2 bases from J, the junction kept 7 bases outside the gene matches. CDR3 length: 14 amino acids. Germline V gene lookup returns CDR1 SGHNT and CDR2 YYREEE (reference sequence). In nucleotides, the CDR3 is TGTGCCAGCAGACTGCAAGGGGGCCCCTACGAGCAGTACTTC. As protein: CASRLQGGPYEQYF.

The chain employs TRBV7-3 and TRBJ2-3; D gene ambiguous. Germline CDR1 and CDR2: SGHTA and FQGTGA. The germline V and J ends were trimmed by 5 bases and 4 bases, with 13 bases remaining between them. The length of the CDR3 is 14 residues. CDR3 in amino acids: CASSRTRPPDTQYF. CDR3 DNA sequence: TGTGCCAGCAGCAGAACGAGACCCCCAGATACGCAGTATTTT.

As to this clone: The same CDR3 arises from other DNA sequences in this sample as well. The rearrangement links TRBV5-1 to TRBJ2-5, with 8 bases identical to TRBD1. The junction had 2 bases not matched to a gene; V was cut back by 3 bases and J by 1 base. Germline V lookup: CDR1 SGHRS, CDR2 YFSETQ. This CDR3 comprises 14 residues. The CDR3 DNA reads TGCGCCAGCAGCTCCGGACAGGGCCAAGAGACCCAGTACTTC. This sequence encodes CASSSGQGQETQYF.

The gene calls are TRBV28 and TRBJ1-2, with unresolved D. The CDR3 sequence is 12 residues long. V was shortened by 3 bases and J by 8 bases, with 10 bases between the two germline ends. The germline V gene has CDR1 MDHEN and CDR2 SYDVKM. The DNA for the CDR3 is TGTGCCAGCAGTTTGCGCACCCAGGGCTACACCTTC. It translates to CASSLRTQGYTF.